These 15 T cell receptor beta chains originate from one sample sequenced in a study of T cell responses to AZD1222 COVID-19 vaccine. The data were produced by immunoSEQ multiplex PCR, yet TCRdb's version contains in-frame clones alone and is incomplete. The sample gives about 110,000 clones, 91% of which show up once; around 7.5% is in the top ten. The material was peripheral blood, obtained on day 0 of AZD1222 vaccination. The source is an adult in good health.

This sequence joins TRBV6-1 and TRBJ1-5; D is unclear. The CDR3 has 13 residues. Germline V gives CDR1 MNHNS, CDR2 SASEGT. The V end lost 1 base, the J end lost 1 base, and 2 bases lay between the germline ends. The CDR3 coding sequence is TGTGCCAGCAGTGAAGTCAGCAATCAGCCCCAGCATTTT. It specifies CASSEVSNQPQHF.

The CDR3 region has the DNA TGCGCCAGCAGCCAAGATCGACAGGCCTACAATGAGCAGTTCTTC. Residues: CASSQDRQAYNEQFF. This sequence joins TRBV4-1 and TRBJ2-1; TRBD1 might be the D (6 bases). The CDR3 consists of 15 residues. Trimming removed 0 bases at V and 2 bases at J, with 8 bases between. CDR1 is MGHRA, CDR2 YSYEKL, per germline.

CDR3 DNA: TGTGCCAGCGGAGCCTCCCCGAATGAGCAGTTCTTC. Translating it yields CASGASPNEQFF. The chain employs TRBV6-6 and TRBJ2-1; unclear D gene. Per the germline V gene, CDR1 is MNHNY and CDR2 is SVGAGI (reference sequence). This CDR3 is 12 amino acids long. Trimming took off 8 bases at V and 7 bases at J, with 12 bases between the two ends.

The rearrangement links TRBV28 to TRBJ1-2; D is unclear. Germline CDR1 MDHEN, CDR2 SYDVKM. The V and J ends lost 4 bases and 8 bases respectively, with 11 bases between them. The CDR3 runs 12 residues. The CDR3 nucleotides read TGTGCCAGCAGTTCTGGGGTAGAGGGCTACACCTTC. As protein: CASSSGVEGYTF.

This chain uses TRBV7-2 with TRBJ2-7; D not resolved. CDR1 is SGHTA, CDR2 FQGNSA, per germline. This CDR3 region has 14 residues. Trimming left V 5 bases short and J 3 bases short, with 14 bases between. CDR3 in amino acids: CASSAQLGGYEQYF. The DNA of the CDR3 is TGTGCCAGCAGCGCCCAGTTGGGTGGCTACGAGCAGTACTTC. The full variable domain, with the rest looked up from reference TRBV7-2 and TRBJ2-7, is GAGVSQSPSNKVTEKGKDVELRCDPISGHTALYWYRQSLGQGLEFLIYFQGNSAPDKSGLPSDRFSAERTGGSVSTLTIQRTQQEDSAVYLCASSAQLGGYEQYFGPGTRLTVT.

The V and J genes are TRBV6-5 and TRBJ1-6, with TRBD1 matching over 10 bases. Germline lookup yields CDR1 MNHEY and CDR2 SVGAGI. V gave up 7 bases and J gave up 7 bases; unmatched junction bases: 7. This CDR3 comprises 15 residues. CDR3 loop: CASTLGQGGNSPLHF. In nucleotides, the CDR3 is TGTGCCAGCACCCTTGGACAGGGGGGAAATTCACCCCTCCACTTT.

This chain connects TRBV5-1 to TRBJ1-2, with 8 nucleotides matching TRBD1. V lost 3 bases, J lost 8 bases, and 12 bases stayed unmatched. Germline CDR1 and CDR2: SGHRS and YFSETQ. The CDR3 runs to 15 residues. CDR3 loop: CASSSSETGASGYTF. The CDR3 DNA reads TGCGCCAGCAGCTCATCTGAGACAGGGGCGTCCGGCTACACCTTC.

The genes are TRBV28 and TRBJ1-1; 7 bases agree with TRBD1. CDR3 size: 13 residues. Germline V CDR1 and CDR2: MDHEN, SYDVKM. Germline trimming cut 6 bases from V and 7 bases from J; bases unmatched to any gene: 8. In nucleotides, the CDR3 is TGTGCCAGCAGGCTCACAGGGGCTGGTGAAGCTTTCTTT. It is translated as CASRLTGAGEAFF.

The J gene is TRBJ2-7, the V gene TRBV3-1 (or the pseudogene TRBV3-2), with 7 positions matching TRBD1. Germline values: CDR1 LGHDT, CDR2 YNNKEL (reference sequence). The ends lost 4 bases at V and 2 bases at J; junction bases unmatched: 2. The CDR3 is made up of 13 amino acids. Here the CDR3 reads CASSRGQPYEQYF. The CDR3 DNA reads as TGTGCCAGCAGCCGGGGACAGCCCTACGAGCAGTACTTC.

The chain combines TRBV19 with TRBJ1-1; D perhaps matches TRBD1 (6 bases). V was pared by 5 bases and J by 1 base, with 11 bases between. Germline CDR1 and CDR2: LNHDA and SQIVND (reference sequence). CDR3 length equals 14 residues. Here the CDR3 DNA reads TGTGCCAGTAGTCACAGGGCTACGAACACTGAAGCTTTCTTT. It encodes CASSHRATNTEAFF.

The rearrangement uses TRBV5-6 and TRBJ1-5; D is undetermined. Trimming stripped 4 bases from V and 5 bases from J, with 10 bases between. Germline CDR1 is SGHDT and CDR2 is YYEEEE. The CDR3 is 13 amino acids. The CDR3 region is CASSATPDQPQHF. DNA of the CDR3: TGTGCCAGCAGCGCAACGCCAGATCAGCCCCAGCATTTT.

This chain connects TRBV3-1 (or the pseudogene TRBV3-2) to TRBJ2-3; D unclear. Germline V gene lookup returns CDR1 LGHDT and CDR2 YNNKEL (reference sequence). V was cut by 5 bases and J by 6 bases, with 12 bases left in between. This CDR3 is 13 amino acids long. Here the CDR3 reads CASSFTTADTQYF. CDR3 in DNA: TGTGCCAGCAGCTTTACAACGGCCGATACGCAGTATTTT.

The chain combines TRBV7-2 with TRBJ2-1; 9 nucleotides line up with TRBD1. Trimming removed 8 bases from V and 5 bases from J; junction bases left unmatched: 10. The germline V gene has CDR1 SGHTA and CDR2 FQGNSA. The CDR3 loop spans 15 amino acids. The CDR3 DNA reads as TGTGCCAGCGGCCGGGGACAGGGTGTCCACAATGAGCAGTTCTTC. Its translation: CASGRGQGVHNEQFF. Filled out from reference TRBV7-2 and TRBJ2-1, the complete variable domain reads GAGVSQSPSNKVTEKGKDVELRCDPISGHTALYWYRQSLGQGLEFLIYFQGNSAPDKSGLPSDRFSAERTGGSVSTLTIQRTQQEDSAVYLCASGRGQGVHNEQFFGPGTRLTVL.

V usage is TRBV5-8 and J usage is TRBJ1-5, with D possibly matching TRBD1 (6 bases). This CDR3 region has 13 residues. From germline, CDR1 is SGHTS and CDR2 YDEGEE. V was shortened by 3 bases and J by 5 bases, with 9 bases between the two germline ends. CDR3 sequence (DNA): TGTGCCAGCAGCTCGGACAGTCATCAGCCCCAGCATTTT. This encodes CASSSDSHQPQHF. Filled out from reference TRBV5-8 and TRBJ1-5, the complete variable domain reads EAGVTQSPTHLIKTRGQQATLRCSPISGHTSVYWYQQALGLGLQFLLWYDEGEERNRGNFPPRFSGRQFPNYSSELNVNALELEDSALYLCASSSDSHQPQHFGDGTRLSIL.

The chain joins TRBV6-6 to TRBJ2-1; D tentatively fits TRBD1 or TRBD2 (5 bases each). The CDR3 contains 13 residues. Deletions cut 5 bases from V and 10 bases from J, with 15 bases between. Germline V CDR1 and CDR2: MNHNY, SVGAGI (reference sequence). CDR3 bases: TGTGCCAGCAGTCTCTACCGGGACGGAGAGCAGTTCTTC. Translation gives CASSLYRDGEQFF.